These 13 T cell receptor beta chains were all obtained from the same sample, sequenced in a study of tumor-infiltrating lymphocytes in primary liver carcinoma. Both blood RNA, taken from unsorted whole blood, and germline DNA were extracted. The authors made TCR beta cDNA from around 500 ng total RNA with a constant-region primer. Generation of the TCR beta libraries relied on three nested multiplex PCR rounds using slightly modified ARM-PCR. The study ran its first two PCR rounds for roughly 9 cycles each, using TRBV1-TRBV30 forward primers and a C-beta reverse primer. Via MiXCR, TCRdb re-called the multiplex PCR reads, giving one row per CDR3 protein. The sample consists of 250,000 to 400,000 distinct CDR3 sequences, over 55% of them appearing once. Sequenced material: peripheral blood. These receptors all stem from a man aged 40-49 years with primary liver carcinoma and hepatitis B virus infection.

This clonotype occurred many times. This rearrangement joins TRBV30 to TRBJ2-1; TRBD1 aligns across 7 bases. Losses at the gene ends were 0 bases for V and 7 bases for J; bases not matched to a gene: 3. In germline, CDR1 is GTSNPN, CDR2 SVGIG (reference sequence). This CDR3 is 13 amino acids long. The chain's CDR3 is CAWSVTGVNEQFF. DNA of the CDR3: TGTGCCTGGAGTGTAACAGGGGTGAATGAGCAGTTCTTC.

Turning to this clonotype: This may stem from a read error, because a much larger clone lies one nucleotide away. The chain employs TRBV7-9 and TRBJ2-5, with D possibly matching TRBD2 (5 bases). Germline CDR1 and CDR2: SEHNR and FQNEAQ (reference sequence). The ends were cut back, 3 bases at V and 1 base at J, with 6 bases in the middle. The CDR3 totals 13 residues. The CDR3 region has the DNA TGTGCCAGCAGCTTTCGGGGCCAAGAGACCCAGTACTTC. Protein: CASSFRGQETQYF.

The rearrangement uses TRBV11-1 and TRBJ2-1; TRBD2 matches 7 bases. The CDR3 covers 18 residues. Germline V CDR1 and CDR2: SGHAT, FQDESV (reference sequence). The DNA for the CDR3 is TGTGTCAACAGCTTAGCGCGGGGGAGCGGAAGCTCCTACAATGAGCAGTTCTTC. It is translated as CVNSLARGSGSSYNEQFF.

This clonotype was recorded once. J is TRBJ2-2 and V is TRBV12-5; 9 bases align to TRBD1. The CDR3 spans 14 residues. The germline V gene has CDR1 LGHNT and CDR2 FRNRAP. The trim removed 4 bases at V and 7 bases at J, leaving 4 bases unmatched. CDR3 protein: CASGSGQGVGELFF. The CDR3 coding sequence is TGTGCTAGTGGTTCGGGACAGGGAGTCGGGGAGCTGTTTTTT.

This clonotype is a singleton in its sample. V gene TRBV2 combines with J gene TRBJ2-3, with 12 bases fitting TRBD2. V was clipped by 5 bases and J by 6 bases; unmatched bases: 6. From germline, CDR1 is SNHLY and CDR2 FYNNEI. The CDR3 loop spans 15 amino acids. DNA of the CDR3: TGTGCCAGCAGTAGGACTAGCGGGACGGACGATACGCAGTATTTT. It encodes CASSRTSGTDDTQYF.

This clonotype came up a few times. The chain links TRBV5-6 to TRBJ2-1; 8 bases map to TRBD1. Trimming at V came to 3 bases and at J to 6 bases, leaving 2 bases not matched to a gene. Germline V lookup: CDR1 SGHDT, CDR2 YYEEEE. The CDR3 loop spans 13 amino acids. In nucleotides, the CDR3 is TGTGCCAGCAGCTGGACAGGGTCCAATGAGCAGTTCTTC. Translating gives CASSWTGSNEQFF. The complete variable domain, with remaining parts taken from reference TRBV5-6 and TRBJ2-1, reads DAGVTQSPTHLIKTRGQQVTLRCSPKSGHDTVSWYQQALGQGPQFIFQYYEEEERQRGNFPDRFSGHQFPNYSSELNVNALLLGDSALYLCASSWTGSNEQFFGPGTRLTVL.

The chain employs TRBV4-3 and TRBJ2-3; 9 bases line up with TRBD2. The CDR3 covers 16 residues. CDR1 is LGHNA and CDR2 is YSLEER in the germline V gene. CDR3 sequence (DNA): TGCTTCAGCAGCCAGGCCGCTGCGGGAGGGAAAGATACGCAGTATTTT. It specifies CFSSQAAAGGKDTQYF.

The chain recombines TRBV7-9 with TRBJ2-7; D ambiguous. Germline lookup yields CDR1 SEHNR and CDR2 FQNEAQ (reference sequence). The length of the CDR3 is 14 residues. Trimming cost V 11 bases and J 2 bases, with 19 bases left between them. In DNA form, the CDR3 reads TGTGCCCGCTGCTTCGACTTACTCCCCTACGAGCAGTACTTC. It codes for CARCFDLLPYEQYF.

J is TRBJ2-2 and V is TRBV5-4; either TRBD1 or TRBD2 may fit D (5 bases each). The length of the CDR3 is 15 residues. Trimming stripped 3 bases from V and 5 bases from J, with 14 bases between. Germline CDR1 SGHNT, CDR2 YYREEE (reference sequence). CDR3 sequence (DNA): TGTGCCAGCAGCTGGAAGGGGCCGGGGACCGGGGAGCTGTTTTTT. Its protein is CASSWKGPGTGELFF. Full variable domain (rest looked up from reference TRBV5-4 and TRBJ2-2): ETGVTQSPTHLIKTRGQQVTLRCSSQSGHNTVSWYQQALGQGPQFIFQYYREEENGRGNFPPRFSGLQFPNYSSELNVNALELDDSALYLCASSWKGPGTGELFFGEGSRLTVL.

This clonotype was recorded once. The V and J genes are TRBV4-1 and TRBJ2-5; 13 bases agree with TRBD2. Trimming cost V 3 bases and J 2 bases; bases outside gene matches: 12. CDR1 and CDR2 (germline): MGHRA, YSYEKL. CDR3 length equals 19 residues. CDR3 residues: CASSQPGLAGVDGQETQYF. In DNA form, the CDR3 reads TGCGCCAGCAGCCAGCCAGGACTAGCGGGAGTTGATGGTCAAGAGACCCAGTACTTC.

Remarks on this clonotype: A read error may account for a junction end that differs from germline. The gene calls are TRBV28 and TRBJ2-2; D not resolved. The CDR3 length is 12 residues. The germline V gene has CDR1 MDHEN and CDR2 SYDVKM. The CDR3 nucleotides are TGTGTCAGCACGGAGAACACCGGGGAGCTGTTTTTT. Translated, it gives CVSTENTGELFF.

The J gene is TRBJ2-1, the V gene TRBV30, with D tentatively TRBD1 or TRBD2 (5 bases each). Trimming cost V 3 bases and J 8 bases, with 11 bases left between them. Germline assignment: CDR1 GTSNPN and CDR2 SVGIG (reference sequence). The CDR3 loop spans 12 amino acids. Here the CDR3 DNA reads TGTGCCTGGAGGGGGGTTAGGTATGAGCAGTTCTTC. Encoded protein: CAWRGVRYEQFF.

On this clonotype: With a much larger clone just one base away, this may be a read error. The DNA for the CDR3 is TGCAACGTCAGACAGGAGCTCCAAGAGACCCAGTACTTC. This sequence encodes CNVRQELQETQYF. The chain links TRBV29-1 to TRBJ2-5, with TRBD1 as a possible D gene (6 bases). This CDR3 region has 13 residues. Germline V gene data show CDR1 as SQVTM and CDR2 as ANQGSEA.